The next 22 T cell receptor beta chains were all read from a single sample in a study of CD8+CD57+ T cells in acquired aplastic anemia (dated by TCRdb to 2016 to 2019). Patients chosen for sequencing had shown expansion of CD8+CD57+ cells by flow cytometry. Sequenced using an Illumina HiSeq 2000. TCR beta VDJ combination and CDR3 sequence profiling used genomic DNA as the template. In TCRdb, the public reads were trimmed at Q25 with fastp and aligned with MiXCR, with productive beta chains retained. For every CDR3 protein sequence, its rows merge into one entry that carries the most common genes and DNA. The sample table contains over 250,000 distinct CDR3 sequences; only one count was recorded for under 60% of them. Roughly 1.2% of the sample is held by the ten biggest clonotypes. Specimen: sorted CD4+, CD8+, or CD8+CD57+ T cells (not recorded which) from PBMCs. The receptors here all came from a human donor with aplastic anemia.

Worth noting for this clonotype: The conserved phenylalanine or tryptophan is not found at the CDR3 terminus, so this likely reflects a read error. This chain connects TRBV20-1 to TRBJ2-3; no definite D call. The CDR3 has 13 amino acids. The V end lost 1 base, the J end lost 3 bases, and 8 bases lay between the germline ends. Germline CDR1 is DFQATT and CDR2 is SNEGSKA (reference sequence). Written as DNA, the CDR3 is TGCAGTGCTAGAGCCCTAGATACAGATACGCAGTATGTT. This sequence encodes CSARALDTDTQYV.

This clonotype has only a few counts. The chain employs TRBV5-1 and TRBJ2-7; D unresolved. V was cut by 2 bases and J by 3 bases, with 12 bases left in between. CDR1 SGHRS and CDR2 YFSETQ come from the germline V gene. The CDR3 extends over 14 amino acids. CDR3 protein: CASSFFGTSYEQYF. As DNA, the CDR3 is TGCGCCAGCAGCTTCTTTGGCACCAGCTACGAGCAGTACTTC.

The chain links TRBV19 to TRBJ2-7; 13 bases line up with TRBD2. After removal of 3 bases from V and 1 base from J, the junction contained 0 bases not matched to a gene. The CDR3 sequence is 15 residues long. CDR1 and CDR2 from the germline V gene are LNHDA and SQIVND (reference sequence). The CDR3 is CASSMGLAGSYEQYF. In DNA, the CDR3 is TGTGCCAGTAGTATGGGACTAGCGGGATCCTACGAGCAGTACTTC.

This clonotype was seen many times. The chain is built from TRBV9 and TRBJ2-1, with D tentatively TRBD2 (5 bases). Germline lookup yields CDR1 SGDLS and CDR2 YYNGEE. V lost 0 bases to trimming and J lost 4 bases, with 14 bases between them. CDR3 length equals 16 residues. The CDR3 sequence: CASSVESLDSYNEQFF. The DNA of the CDR3 is TGTGCCAGCAGCGTAGAATCTTTGGACTCTTACAATGAGCAGTTCTTC.

The chain recombines TRBV10-3 with TRBJ1-1; 7 bases match TRBD1. Trimming took 5 bases from V and 1 from J; bases not matched to a gene: 7. This CDR3 contains 15 residues. Looked up from germline, CDR1 is ENHRY and CDR2 is SYGVKD. The CDR3 loop is CAISPGTAGNTEAFF. CDR3 DNA: TGTGCCATCAGTCCCGGGACAGCAGGGAACACTGAAGCTTTCTTT.

This clonotype was counted at least ten times. The rearrangement uses TRBV6-1 and TRBJ2-3; 8 nucleotides agree with TRBD2. The V segment lost 3 bases and the J segment 2 bases; nucleotides outside the gene matches: 7. Germline V lookup: CDR1 MNHNS, CDR2 SASEGT. This CDR3 is built from 16 residues. CDR3: CASSEGLAGPTDTQYF. For the CDR3, the DNA is TGTGCCAGCAGTGAGGGCCTAGCGGGTCCCACAGATACGCAGTATTTT.

This chain joins TRBV20-1 and TRBJ1-1; D might be TRBD1 (6 bases). The CDR3 length is 14 residues. Per germline, CDR1 DFQATT and CDR2 SNEGSKA (reference sequence). V lost 2 bases and J 4 bases, leaving 14 bases between the germline ends. This chain's CDR3 is CSARLGRGATEAFF. In nucleotides, the CDR3 is TGCAGTGCTAGACTAGGACGGGGGGCCACTGAAGCTTTCTTT.

The chain is built from TRBV5-8 and TRBJ2-3; 7 nucleotides agree with TRBD1. V trimming: 3 bases; J trimming: 11 bases; junction bases outside the gene matches: 9. The CDR3 is made up of 13 amino acids. Germline V CDR1 and CDR2: SGHTS, YDEGEE. CDR3 coding DNA: TGTGCCAGCAGCTCGGGACAGTTCAATGAGCAGTATTTT. Translation gives CASSSGQFNEQYF.

The rearrangement joins TRBV19 to TRBJ2-6; perhaps TRBD2 as D (6 bases). CDR3 length: 14 residues. The germline V gene has CDR1 LNHDA and CDR2 SQIVND (reference sequence). V was clipped by 2 bases and J by 4 bases, with 6 bases between them. The CDR3 DNA is TGTGCCAGTAGTATACTAGCGGGGGCCAACGTCCTGACTTTC. Translated, it gives CASSILAGANVLTF.

The chain is built from TRBV3-1 and TRBJ2-2; D is unclear. V was clipped by 0 bases and J by 5 bases, with 4 bases between them. CDR3 length: 13 amino acids. Germline loops: CDR1 LGHDT, CDR2 YNNKEL (reference sequence). The CDR3 protein is CASSQDWTGELFF. The CDR3 DNA reads TGTGCCAGCAGCCAAGATTGGACCGGGGAGCTGTTTTTT.

Comment on this clonotype: One end of the junction is discordant with germline, which a read error may explain. The chain employs TRBV5-5 and TRBJ2-5; 9 bases are a match to TRBD2. This CDR3 has 17 amino acids. Germline V CDR1 and CDR2: SGHKS, YYEKEE (reference sequence). CDR3 bases: TGTGCCAGCAGCTTGGAGGCTAGCGGGATGCGACAAGAGGCCCAGTACTTC. Protein: CASSLEASGMRQEAQYF.

The V gene is TRBV19, the J gene TRBJ1-2; D may be TRBD1 (5 bases). Trimming removed 3 bases at V and 3 bases at J, with 8 bases between. The CDR3 loop spans 13 amino acids. Germline assignment: CDR1 LNHDA and CDR2 SQIVND (reference sequence). The CDR3 nucleotides are TGTGCCAGTAGTATTATGGGGGACTATGGCTACACCTTC. It codes for CASSIMGDYGYTF.

This clonotype was seen only a few times. The chain links TRBV4-2 to TRBJ2-2; no reliable D call. The germline V gene encodes CDR1 LGHNA and CDR2 YNFKEQ. The V and J ends lost 0 bases and 1 base respectively, with 9 bases between them. This CDR3 comprises 16 residues. This chain's CDR3 is CASSQDRNLNTGELFF. The CDR3 bases are TGTGCCAGCAGCCAAGATCGGAACCTGAACACCGGGGAGCTGTTTTTT.

At least ten counts were recorded for this clonotype. This sequence joins TRBV19 and TRBJ2-1, with 11 positions matching TRBD2. There are 15 residues in the CDR3. With V trimmed by 1 base and J by 6 bases, 2 bases remained unmatched. Germline V gene data show CDR1 as LNHDA and CDR2 as SQIVND (reference sequence). The CDR3 region has the DNA TGTGCCAGTAGTATAGGGACTAGCGGGCTCAATGAGCAGTTCTTC. As protein: CASSIGTSGLNEQFF. Full variable domain (outside the CDR3, taken from reference TRBV19 and TRBJ2-1): DGGITQSPKYLFRKEGQNVTLSCEQNLNHDAMYWYRQDPGQGLRLIYYSQIVNDFQKGDIAEGYSVSREKKESFPLTVTSAQKNPTAFYLCASSIGTSGLNEQFFGPGTRLTVL.

The chain employs TRBV20-1 and TRBJ2-1; the D gene is possibly TRBD2 (6 bases). CDR1 is DFQATT, CDR2 SNEGSKA, per germline (reference sequence). V was shortened by 5 bases and J by 10 bases, with 18 bases between the two germline ends. The CDR3 consists of 13 residues. The CDR3 sequence: CSAPSGWRGEQFF. As DNA, the CDR3 is TGCAGTGCTCCCAGCGGCTGGCGGGGCGAGCAGTTCTTC.

V and J are TRBV7-2 and TRBJ2-7; 11 positions agree with TRBD1. Germline V gives CDR1 SGHTA, CDR2 FQGNSA. Trimming removed 1 base from V and 3 bases from J; junction bases left unmatched: 2. There are 15 residues in the CDR3. CDR3 sequence reads: CASSLEGQGGYEQYF. CDR3 nucleotide sequence: TGTGCCAGCAGCTTAGAGGGACAGGGGGGCTACGAGCAGTACTTC.

As concerns this clonotype: Germline and junction disagree at one end, which may indicate a read error. The rearrangement links TRBV7-9 to TRBJ2-5, with D unresolved. The CDR3 runs 14 residues. Per germline, CDR1 SEHNR and CDR2 FQNEAQ (reference sequence). CDR3 protein: CASSFRASQETQYF. Written as DNA, the CDR3 is TGCGCCAGCAGCTTTCGTGCTAGCCAAGAGACCCAGTACTTC.

For this clonotype: At one boundary the junction diverges from the germline segment, which might be a read error. The V call is TRBV7-7, the J call TRBJ2-1; D is uncertain. In germline, CDR1 is SSHAT, CDR2 FNYEAQ (reference sequence). This CDR3 region has 15 residues. CDR3 sequence: CASSLGESSYNEQFF. The DNA of the CDR3 is TGTGCTAGCAGCTTAGGCGAGAGCTCCTACAATGAGCAGTTCTTC.

The chain uses TRBV5-1 and TRBJ2-7; D is tentatively TRBD1 or TRBD2 (5 bases each). This CDR3 spans 15 amino acids. V lost 4 bases, J lost 0 bases, and 14 bases lay in between. Germline V gives CDR1 SGHRS, CDR2 YFSETQ. In nucleotides, the CDR3 is TGCGCCAGCAGCCGAGATACCGGGGCCTCCTACGAGCAGTACTTC. Protein product: CASSRDTGASYEQYF.

The chain joins TRBV6-5 to TRBJ2-5; unclear D gene. The CDR3 has 15 residues. The germline gives CDR1 MNHEY, CDR2 SVGAGI. V lost 4 bases and J lost 1, with 13 bases in between. CDR3 protein: CASSLLPGPQETQYF. The CDR3 DNA reads as TGTGCCAGCAGTTTACTTCCGGGCCCCCAAGAGACCCAGTACTTC.

This clonotype was picked up a small number of times. The CDR3 loop reads CSAPGEGGSQAFF. The CDR3 DNA reads as TGCAGTGCGCCCGGGGAAGGGGGCTCCCAAGCTTTCTTT. The rearrangement joins TRBV20-1 to TRBJ1-1; 7 bases fit TRBD1. The germline V gene encodes CDR1 DFQATT and CDR2 SNEGSKA (reference sequence). CDR3 length equals 13 residues. Trimming took 6 bases from V and 9 from J; bases not matched to a gene: 13.

The rearrangement uses TRBV7-2 and TRBJ2-5; TRBD1 is a possible D gene (5 bases). The CDR3 length is 14 residues. Trimming shortened V by 1 base and J by 5 bases, and 11 bases separated the two germline ends. Germline V gene data show CDR1 as SGHTA and CDR2 as FQGNSA. The CDR3 DNA follows: TGTGCCAGCAGCTTAGGTCGCAGGGTTGAGACCCAGTACTTC. It codes for CASSLGRRVETQYF. Drawing the rest from reference TRBV7-2 and TRBJ2-5, the complete variable domain is GAGVSQSPSNKVTEKGKDVELRCDPISGHTALYWYRQSLGQGLEFLIYFQGNSAPDKSGLPSDRFSAERTGGSVSTLTIQRTQQEDSAVYLCASSLGRRVETQYFGPGTRLLVL.